Listed here are 9 T cell receptor beta chains from one sample, sequenced in a study of blood T cells in healthy people across ages. PCR was performed a second time for about 7 to 11 cycles using a sample-barcoded 5' primer and a J-beta primer mix. TCRdb recomputed calls from the 5' RACE reads with MiXCR, one row per CDR3 protein. The sample gives some 1.6 million distinct CDR3 sequences, 30% to 35% of which show up once; approximately 10% is in the top ten. Sequencing input: blood. These receptor sequences come from a woman aged 25 to 39 in good health.

This clonotype occurred once. The chain is built from TRBV10-3 and TRBJ2-5, with TRBD1 identical over 10 bases. The better agreement between TRBJ2-7 and the DNA end casts doubt on the J call. This CDR3 contains 16 residues. Germline V lookup: CDR1 ENHRY, CDR2 SYGVKD. The CDR3 loop reads CAISEGRGTGVGEQYF. The CDR3 nucleotides are TGTGCCATCAGTGAAGGGCGCGGGACAGGGGTGGGCGAGCAGTACTTC.

This clonotype was picked up a small number of times. One end of the junction varies from germline; a read error may be responsible. V and J are TRBV24-1 and TRBJ2-1; D is uncertain. CDR1 is KGHDR and CDR2 is SFDVKD in the germline V gene. This CDR3 has 11 amino acids. CDR3: CTTSDWNEQFF. In DNA form, the CDR3 reads TGTACCACCAGTGATTGGAATGAGCAGTTCTTC.

The V and J genes are TRBV20-1 and TRBJ1-2; no reliable D call. Germline CDR1 reads DFQATT; CDR2 reads SNEGSKA (reference sequence). Trimming removed 3 bases from V and 6 bases from J, with 8 bases in between. The CDR3 contains 11 residues. CDR3 in amino acids: CSARVVDGYTF. The CDR3, as DNA: TGCAGTGCTAGGGTAGTGGATGGCTACACCTTC.

The chain uses TRBV7-3 and TRBJ2-2; D possibly corresponds to TRBD1 (6 bases). Germline-derived CDR1 and CDR2 are SGHTA and FQGTGA. The CDR3 contains 16 residues. V shed 5 bases and J shed 1 base, with 14 bases lying between them. The CDR3 sequence: CASSQLRGMNTGELFF. Here the CDR3 DNA reads TGTGCCAGCAGCCAGCTAAGGGGGATGAACACCGGGGAGCTGTTTTTT.

This clonotype was counted a few times. The chain joins TRBV7-2 to TRBJ2-5; 8 bases are a match to TRBD2. The CDR3 loop spans 15 amino acids. Germline loops: CDR1 SGHTA, CDR2 FQGNSA. V gave up 2 bases and J gave up 5 bases; unmatched junction bases: 7. DNA of the CDR3: TGTGCCAGCAGCTTAATAGGCGGGGGGTGGGAGACCCAGTACTTC. Translation: CASSLIGGGWETQYF.

The sample holds a few counts of this clonotype. V usage is TRBV7-9 and J usage is TRBJ1-5, with TRBD1 as a possible D gene (6 bases). The CDR3 consists of 17 residues. The germline V and J ends were trimmed by 5 bases and 7 bases, with 24 bases remaining between them. Germline V lookup: CDR1 SEHNR, CDR2 FQNEAQ (reference sequence). The CDR3 region has the DNA TGTGCCAGCAGCCCTGTCGAAGGACAGAGGTCAGGCCAGCCCCAGCATTTT. It yields the protein CASSPVEGQRSGQPQHF.

The rearrangement joins TRBV3-1 to TRBJ2-1; possibly TRBD1 for D (5 bases). Trimming left V 4 bases short and J 4 bases short, with 11 bases between. Germline values: CDR1 LGHDT, CDR2 YNNKEL (reference sequence). This CDR3 spans 14 amino acids. CDR3 in amino acids: CASSPEDKYNEQFF. DNA of the CDR3: TGTGCCAGCAGCCCAGAGGACAAGTACAATGAGCAGTTCTTC.

To note about this clonotype: A much larger clone lies a single base off, so this may be a read error. The chain carries TRBV10-3 and TRBJ1-2; a possible D gene is TRBD1 (5 bases). V was pared by 6 bases and J by 2 bases, with 13 bases between. Germline V gene data show CDR1 as ENHRY and CDR2 as SYGVKD. The CDR3 sequence is 14 residues long. The CDR3 DNA sequence: TGTGCCATCAGGGAATCGGGGGGAAACTATGGCTACACCTTC. It yields the protein CAIRESGGNYGYTF.

This clonotype has more than one count but fewer than ten. The chain uses TRBV12-3 or TRBV12-4 and TRBJ2-7, with 11 bases matching TRBD1. This CDR3 region has 16 residues. Trimming took 5 bases from V and 0 from J; bases not matched to a gene: 6. CDR3: CASSPRDRGYSYEQYF. The CDR3 bases are TGTGCCAGCAGTCCGCGGGACAGGGGGTACTCCTACGAGCAGTACTTC.